The sequence of this T cell receptor beta chain was determined in a study of response to subunit inactivated influenza vaccine. TCRdb passed the RT-PCR reads through MiXCR, listing each CDR3 protein once. The profile shows 400,000 to 650,000 distinct CDR3 sequences, less than 7.5% of them singletons. Broader study findings: Each seasonal influenza vaccination, the authors suggested, recruits few new T cells.

This clonotype was counted only a few times. Antigen specificity is unknown. V trimming: 7 bases; J trimming: 5 bases; junction bases outside the gene matches: 6. The CDR3 loop spans 14 amino acids. From germline, CDR1 is SNHLY and CDR2 FYNNEI. This rearrangement joins TRBV2 to TRBJ2-7, with 12 bases identical to TRBD2. This receptor was identified in a man aged 45 to 75 who received an inactivated influenza vaccine. The material sequenced was PBMCs from blood, taken roughly 24 months after vaccination. Here the CDR3 reads CASTVTSGSHEQYF. Here the CDR3 DNA reads TGTGCCAGCACCGTGACTAGCGGGAGCCACGAGCAGTACTTC. The variable domain in full, with the rest retrieved from reference TRBV2 and TRBJ2-7, is EPEVTQTPSHQVTQMGQEVILRCVPISNHLYFYWYRQILGQKVEFLVSFYNNEISEKSEIFDDQFSVERPDGSNFTLKIRSTKLEDSAMYFCASTVTSGSHEQYFGPGTRLTVT.